A selection of T cell receptor beta chains follows, all from one sample in a study of blood T cell repertoires in COVID-19. The repertoire was sequenced with immunoSEQ multiplex PCR; TCRdb's copy has only in-frame clones and lacks some. The sample holds 120,000 or so clones; about three quarters are singletons and the top ten take approximately 2.3%. The source material was peripheral blood. All receptors come from a woman in her sixties or seventies with acute or convalescent COVID-19. CDR3s include the opening cysteine and the closing phenylalanine or tryptophan. D genes are given only for firm matches. Clone size is shown for a subset of rows, as once, few, many or a class of expanded clone.

j_gene,v_gene,d_gene,abundance,CDR3aa,CDR3nt
TRBJ2-3,TRBV3-1/TRBV3-2,TRBD1,.,CASSQRTGGGSTQYF,TGTGCCAGCAGCCAACGGACAGGGGGCGGATCTACGCAGTATTTT
TRBJ2-7,TRBV28,TRBD2,.,CASSNHGLAVYEQYF,TGTGCCAGCAGTAATCACGGACTAGCGGTCTACGAGCAGTACTTC
TRBJ1-5,TRBV30,.,few,CAWSPGDNQPQHF,TGTGCCTGGAGTCCAGGGGACAATCAGCCCCAGCATTTT
TRBJ1-6,TRBV12-3/TRBV12-4,.,.,CASSLGGDSPLHF,TGTGCCAGCAGTTTGGGCGGGGATTCACCCCTCCACTTT
TRBJ1-5,TRBV24-1,.,.,CATSDHFSNQPQHF,TGTGCCACCAGTGACCACTTTAGCAATCAGCCCCAGCATTTT
TRBJ2-6,TRBV3-1/TRBV3-2,.,.,CASSQRRGWYGANVLTF,TGTGCCAGCAGCCAAAGAAGGGGTTGGTATGGGGCCAACGTCCTGACTTTC
TRBJ1-2,TRBV19,TRBD1,few,CASSNRQGNIEGYTF,TGTGCCAGTAGTAACCGACAGGGTAATATTGAAGGCTACACCTTC
TRBJ2-3,TRBV27,TRBD1,few,CASSLGQGTDTQYF,TGTGCCAGCAGTTTAGGACAGGGGACAGATACGCAGTATTTT
TRBJ2-3,TRBV29-1,TRBD1,.,CSVASGTGRTDTQYF,TGCAGCGTTGCCTCCGGGACAGGGAGGACAGATACGCAGTATTTT
TRBJ2-6,TRBV6-6,.,.,CASTRGNRASGANVLTF,TGTGCCAGCACTCGCGGGAACAGGGCCTCTGGGGCCAACGTCCTGACTTTC
TRBJ1-3,TRBV7-9,TRBD1,many,CASSTGTGGRGNTIYF,TGTGCCAGCAGCACGGGGACAGGGGGCAGAGGAAACACCATATATTTT
TRBJ2-1,TRBV4-3,.,.,CASSQDFTGGASYNEQFF,TGCGCCAGCAGCCAAGATTTTACAGGGGGGGCCTCCTACAATGAGCAGTTCTTC
TRBJ1-4,TRBV28,TRBD1,.,CASRDRTGVNEKLFF,TGTGCCAGCAGGGACCGGACAGGGGTTAATGAAAAACTGTTTTTT
TRBJ2-3,TRBV19,TRBD1,.,CASRPRTGGVQDTQYF,TGTGCCAGTAGACCCAGGACAGGGGGTGTCCAGGATACGCAGTATTTT
TRBJ2-3,TRBV6-4,TRBD2,.,CASSPGLATTRTDTQYF,TGTGCCAGCAGCCCGGGACTAGCGACAACCCGCACAGATACGCAGTATTTT
TRBJ2-7,TRBV5-1,.,.,CASSLLTGAYEQYF,TGCGCCAGCAGCTTACTTACAGGCGCCTACGAGCAGTACTTC
TRBJ1-2,TRBV19,.,few,CASSIGRQGNYGYTF,TGTGCCAGTAGTATTGGGCGCCAGGGCAACTATGGCTACACCTTC
TRBJ2-7,TRBV6-5,TRBD2,.,CASSISGRPHEQYF,TGTGCCAGCAGTATTAGCGGGAGGCCCCACGAGCAGTACTTC
TRBJ2-3,TRBV21-1,.,.,CASSKSSQAAKRPDTQYF,TGTGCCAGCAGCAAAAGCTCCCAAGCGGCCAAGAGGCCAGATACGCAGTATTTT
TRBJ2-3,TRBV21-1,.,.,CASSFGGNYQPDTQYF,TGTGCCAGCAGCTTTGGAGGCAACTATCAACCAGATACGCAGTATTTT
TRBJ2-7,TRBV14,TRBD1,.,CASRRQGVYEQYF,TGTGCCAGCAGACGCCAGGGGGTCTACGAGCAGTACTTC
TRBJ2-5,TRBV4-1,TRBD2,few,CASSQASAGGTETQYF,TGCGCCAGCAGCCAAGCGTCAGCGGGAGGTACGGAGACCCAGTACTTC
TRBJ1-2,TRBV18,TRBD1,.,CASSPLERQGCTF,TGTGCCAGCTCACCCCTCGAACGACAGGGATGTACCTTC
TRBJ1-6,TRBV27,.,.,CASSRGNRDTYNSPLHF,TGTGCCAGCAGTAGGGGCAACCGGGACACTTATAATTCACCCCTCCACTTT
TRBJ1-1,TRBV11-2,.,few,CASSLDVTAEAFF,TGTGCCAGCAGCTTAGATGTCACGGCTGAAGCTTTCTTT
TRBJ1-4,TRBV28,.,.,CASSLRGIEKLFF,TGTGCCAGCAGTTTACGGGGAATTGAAAAACTGTTTTTT
TRBJ1-3,TRBV3-1/TRBV3-2,.,.,CASSPTAPGNTIYF,TGTGCCAGCAGCCCGACAGCTCCTGGAAACACCATATATTTT
TRBJ1-1,TRBV7-6,.,many,CASSSGLDTEAFF,TGTGCCAGCAGCTCGGGGTTGGACACTGAAGCTTTCTTT
TRBJ2-3,TRBV11-2,.,.,CASSLGGGTADTQYF,TGTGCCAGCAGCTTAGGGGGCGGGACCGCAGATACGCAGTATTTT
TRBJ2-4,TRBV30,TRBD1,.,CAWSGDREIQYF,TGTGCCTGGAGCGGTGACAGGGAGATTCAGTACTTC
TRBJ1-1,TRBV5-6,.,few,CASSVGLAEAFF,TGTGCCAGCAGCGTGGGGTTAGCTGAAGCTTTCTTT
TRBJ2-7,TRBV28,TRBD1,.,CASSSHRTGEYEQYF,TGTGCCAGCAGTTCCCACAGGACAGGGGAGTACGAGCAGTACTTC
TRBJ2-5,TRBV5-1,TRBD1,.,CASSFGQGQETQYF,TGCGCCAGCAGCTTCGGACAGGGCCAAGAGACCCAGTACTTC
TRBJ2-1,TRBV5-4,TRBD1,few,CASSLGGTGANEQFF,TGTGCCAGCAGCTTAGGTGGGACAGGGGCAAATGAGCAGTTCTTC
TRBJ2-2,TRBV4-3,TRBD2,.,CASSQGLAGGYTGELFF,TGCGCCAGCAGCCAAGGGCTAGCGGGGGGCTACACCGGGGAGCTGTTTTTT
TRBJ2-1,TRBV28,TRBD1,.,CASSLGQGLSGSYNEQFF,TGTGCCAGCAGTTTGGGACAGGGGTTGAGCGGCTCCTACAATGAGCAGTTCTTC
TRBJ2-5,TRBV5-1,TRBD2,.,CASSFGTSEETQYF,TGCGCCAGCAGCTTTGGGACTAGCGAGGAGACCCAGTACTTC